One sample yielded the 8 T cell receptor beta chains listed below, sequenced in a study of sequential checkpoint blockade in melanoma. Treatment defined: randomized to nivolumab then ipilimumab (arm A) or the reverse (arm B). TCRdb's table, derived via immunoSEQ multiplex PCR, lists solely in-frame clones and lacks some. The sample includes roughly 36,000 clones, over 30% of them seen just once. Sequences were derived from tumor tissue (inferred from file names), sampled from a patient given nivolumab and ipilimumab in sequence. Every receptor here comes from a human donor with melanoma.

This clone was seen a few times. The chain carries TRBV9 and TRBJ2-1, with 8 bases fitting TRBD1. Losses at the gene ends were 2 bases for V and 6 bases for J; bases not matched to a gene: 7. The germline V gene encodes CDR1 SGDLS and CDR2 YYNGEE. The CDR3 has 15 amino acids. The CDR3 nucleotides read TGTGCCAGCAGCGTGCAGGGGACAGGATCCAATGAGCAGTTCTTC. Its protein product is CASSVQGTGSNEQFF. Supplemented by reference TRBV9 and TRBJ2-1, the full variable domain reads DSGVTQTPKHLITATGQRVTLRCSPRSGDLSVYWYQQSLDQGLQFLIQYYNGEERAKGNILERFSAQQFPDLHSELNLSSLELGDSALYFCASSVQGTGSNEQFFGPGTRLTVL.

V gene TRBV29-1 combines with J gene TRBJ2-2; 8 positions match TRBD1. There are 15 residues in the CDR3. CDR1 and CDR2 (germline): SQVTM, ANQGSEA. The trim removed 6 bases at V and 5 bases at J, leaving 11 bases unmatched. The CDR3 region is CSVDGRTGLTGELFF. For the CDR3, the DNA is TGCAGCGTGGACGGGCGGACAGGGTTAACCGGGGAGCTGTTTTTT.

The genes are TRBV4-1 and TRBJ2-7, with 11 bases lining up with TRBD2. The CDR3 spans 14 residues. Trimming took 6 bases from V and 2 from J; bases not matched to a gene: 3. Germline CDR1 is MGHRA and CDR2 is YSYEKL. Here the CDR3 DNA reads TGCGCCAGCAGTCTAGCGGGGGGTACCTACGAGCAGTACTTC. This gives the protein CASSLAGGTYEQYF.

The rearrangement links TRBV18 to TRBJ1-2; 8 bases are shared with TRBD1. V was pared by 3 bases and J by 1 base, with 4 bases of the junction left unmatched. This CDR3 region has 15 residues. Germline V gene data show CDR1 as KGHSH and CDR2 as LQKENI. Here the CDR3 reads CASSPQTGVNYGYTF. The CDR3 nucleotides read TGTGCCAGCTCACCCCAGACAGGGGTTAACTATGGCTACACCTTC.

The chain is built from TRBV6-8 and TRBJ2-1; 11 nucleotides align to TRBD1. The length of the CDR3 is 21 residues. The V gene's germline CDR1 is MNHGY and CDR2 SAAAGT. With V trimmed by 5 bases and J by 8 bases, 26 bases remained unmatched. CDR3 sequence reads: CASSLDRRTGGGATPIDEQFF. CDR3 DNA: TGTGCCAGCAGTCTCGACCGCCGGACAGGGGGCGGCGCAACCCCAATCGATGAGCAGTTCTTC.

In this sample, this clone turned up a few times. The V and J genes are TRBV11-3 and TRBJ2-1, with TRBD2 as a possible D gene (5 bases). Trimming pared 4 bases from V and 9 bases from J, leaving 16 bases between. This CDR3 spans 14 amino acids. In germline, CDR1 is SGHNT, CDR2 YENEEA. This CDR3 reads CASSSLRGVFEQFF. In DNA form, the CDR3 reads TGTGCCAGCAGCTCACTCCGGGGAGTCTTTGAGCAGTTCTTC.

This chain connects TRBV1 to TRBJ1-4. TRBV1 is marked as a pseudogene. CDR3 size: 17 residues. CDR3 amino acids: CASSHQTGGGSNEKLFF. As DNA, the CDR3 is TGCGCCAGCAGCCACCAAACGGGGGGCGGTAGTAATGAAAAACTGTTTTTT.

Regarding this clone: At one boundary the junction diverges from the germline segment, which might be a read error. The chain recombines TRBV15 with TRBJ1-6; the match to TRBD1 covers 7 bases. The CDR3 is 17 residues long. Germline loops: CDR1 LNHNV, CDR2 YYDKDF (reference sequence). In DNA form, the CDR3 reads TGTGCCAGCAGCCCGGGACAGATTAGCTCCTATAATTCACCCCTCCACTTT. This translates into CASSPGQISSYNSPLHF.